This entry lists 14 T cell receptor beta chains sequenced from one sample in a study of the immune and genomic landscape of osteosarcoma. Some clones are missing from TCRdb's copy, which holds only in-frame ones; the method was immunoSEQ multiplex PCR. This repertoire shows roughly 5,000 clones, 71% found once; its top ten account for 15% to 20%. The post-treatment osteosarcoma tumors were primary, local recurrence or metastasis specimens from poor-prognosis patients. Source material: osteosarcoma tumor tissue from the femur. These receptor sequences come from a human donor with osteosarcoma.

The J gene is TRBJ2-5, the V gene TRBV5-8; TRBD2 agrees at 14 bases. The CDR3 length is 19 residues. With 4 bases clipped from V and 3 bases from J, the junction kept 14 bases outside the gene matches. The germline V gene encodes CDR1 SGHTS and CDR2 YDEGEE. CDR3 sequence reads: CASSRPRGTSGRYKETQYF. Written as DNA, the CDR3 is TGTGCCAGCAGCCGTCCCCGGGGGACTAGCGGGAGATACAAAGAGACCCAGTACTTC.

In this sample, this clone turned up once. This rearrangement joins TRBV5-1 to TRBJ2-3; 12 bases match TRBD2. The germline gives CDR1 SGHRS, CDR2 YFSETQ. J lost 4 bases, V lost 0 bases, and 9 bases had no gene match. The CDR3 contains 18 residues. CDR3 bases: TGCGCCAGCAGCTTGGGGGGCCCTAGCGGGGGGGGGCCAGATACGCAGTATTTT. Amino acid sequence: CASSLGGPSGGGPDTQYF.

This clone was observed a single time. This rearrangement joins TRBV11-2 to TRBJ2-1; either TRBD1 or TRBD2 may supply D (5 bases each). This CDR3 is 16 amino acids long. Trimming took 1 base from V and 3 from J, leaving 13 bases between them. Germline V gene lookup returns CDR1 SGHAT and CDR2 FQNNGV. CDR3 region: CASSLVWDLRYNEQFF. CDR3 bases: TGTGCCAGCAGCTTAGTTTGGGACCTCCGCTACAATGAGCAGTTCTTC.

This rearrangement joins TRBV7-2 to TRBJ2-7; a weak D match, TRBD1 (7 bases). The CDR3 is 14 amino acids. Trimming removed 4 bases at V and 12 bases at J, with 22 bases between. Germline CDR1 SGHTA, CDR2 FQGNSA. Here the CDR3 reads CASSSFSRDSKPYF. CDR3 sequence (DNA): TGTGCCAGCAGCTCATTCTCGCGGGACAGTAAACCGTACTTC.

The chain combines TRBV6-5 with TRBJ1-2; the D gene is possibly TRBD1 (6 bases). V lost 6 bases and J lost 4, with 15 bases in between. Germline CDR1 and CDR2: MNHEY and SVGAGI. The CDR3 extends over 14 amino acids. The CDR3 sequence is CASSRQASGYGYTF. The DNA of the CDR3 is TGTGCCAGCAGCAGACAGGCGTCGGGCTATGGCTACACCTTC.

This clone has a single count. J is TRBJ2-1 and V is TRBV6-1; 8 bases map to TRBD1. Germline loops: CDR1 MNHNS, CDR2 SASEGT. Trimming at V came to 4 bases and at J to 3 bases, leaving 2 bases not matched to a gene. This CDR3 is 14 amino acids long. The CDR3 DNA reads TGTGCCAGCAGTGTAGGACAGGGCTACAATGAGCAGTTCTTC. Amino acid sequence: CASSVGQGYNEQFF.

This sequence joins TRBV9 and TRBJ2-1, with D possibly TRBD1 on 6 matching bases. Trimming removed 0 bases at V and 0 bases at J, with 7 bases between. The CDR3 extends over 15 amino acids. The germline gives CDR1 SGDLS, CDR2 YYNGEE. The CDR3: CASSVAGDSYNEQFF. The CDR3, as DNA: TGTGCCAGCAGCGTAGCAGGGGACTCCTACAATGAGCAGTTCTTC.

V usage is TRBV2 and J usage is TRBJ2-3; no reliable D call. The CDR3 consists of 14 residues. Trimming took 2 bases from V and 2 from J, leaving 8 bases between them. The germline V gene encodes CDR1 SNHLY and CDR2 FYNNEI. CDR3 DNA: TGTGCCAGCAGTGAAACCCCCCACACAGATACGCAGTATTTT. Protein product: CASSETPHTDTQYF.

This clone was seen once. This rearrangement joins TRBV5-1 to TRBJ1-6, with 7 positions matching TRBD1. Germline CDR1 and CDR2: SGHRS and YFSETQ. CDR3 size: 15 residues. Trimming cost V 4 bases and J 8 bases; bases outside gene matches: 9. Here the CDR3 DNA reads TGCGCCAGCAGCCCGACAGTCCAGGGGGATTCACCCCTCCACTTT. This gives the protein CASSPTVQGDSPLHF.

The rearrangement uses TRBV15 and TRBJ2-1, with 8 nucleotides matching TRBD1. V lost 3 bases, J lost 0 bases, and 4 bases stayed unmatched. The CDR3 has 16 amino acids. The germline CDR1 and CDR2 sequences are LNHNV and YYDKDF (reference sequence). As DNA, the CDR3 is TGTGCCACCAGCAGGGCCAGGGGGCTCTCCTACAATGAGCAGTTCTTC. Amino acids: CATSRARGLSYNEQFF.

This clone was counted between two and nine times. This sequence joins TRBV5-1 and TRBJ2-5; 9 bases line up with TRBD2. The CDR3 spans 15 residues. Germline V gene sequence: CDR1 SGHRS, CDR2 YFSETQ. Unmatched junction bases numbered 8, after V lost 4 bases and J lost 4 bases. As DNA, the CDR3 is TGCGCCAGCAGCCCCGCTGTACTAGCGGGAGAGACCCAGTACTTC. Translation: CASSPAVLAGETQYF.

The chain combines TRBV7-9 with TRBJ1-2; perhaps TRBD1 as D (5 bases). Trimming left V 3 bases short and J 8 bases short, with 16 bases between. Germline CDR1 reads SEHNR; CDR2 reads FQNEAQ (reference sequence). CDR3 length: 14 amino acids. The DNA for the CDR3 is TGTGCCAGCAGCTTGTCAGGGCTCGACTGGGGCTACACCTTC. Translated: CASSLSGLDWGYTF.

The V call is TRBV21-1, the J call TRBJ1-1; the D call of TRBD1 is as the table states it, not checked on the DNA. TRBV21-1 is a pseudogene locus. The CDR3 contains 18 residues. The CDR3 coding sequence is TGTGCCAGCAGCATCTTCAAGGACAGGGGGGGTAGGAACACTGAAGCTTTCTTT. Encoded protein: CASSIFKDRGGRNTEAFF.

The V and J genes are TRBV5-1 and TRBJ2-7; 13 bases line up with TRBD2. This CDR3 contains 17 residues. Germline V gene sequence: CDR1 SGHRS, CDR2 YFSETQ. The trim removed 4 bases at V and 3 bases at J, leaving 10 bases unmatched. The CDR3 nucleotides read TGCGCCAGCAGCCCCCAATTTAGGACTAGCGGGAGCTACGAGCAGTACTTC. Protein sequence: CASSPQFRTSGSYEQYF.